Listed below are T cell receptor beta chains from one sample, sequenced in a study of T-cell memory formation after mild COVID-19. TCRdb redid the calling of the 5' RACE reads with MiXCR, one entry per CDR3 protein. This repertoire shows around 390,000 distinct CDR3 sequences, roughly 15% found once; its top ten account for under 25%. Sequenced sample: PBMCs or a T cell subset sorted from them (not recorded which). These receptors all stem from a man between 18 and 29 years old who had mild COVID-19 (a few samples of this study predate the infection). Cell type and time point are not known. CDR3s include the opening cysteine and the closing phenylalanine or tryptophan. Expanded clones get a size class; other rows say once, few or many, or leave the size out.

TRBJ1-2 few TRBV6-5 CASTQPGVGGYTF
TRBJ1-5 NA TRBV6-2/TRBV6-3 CASSYRDIGPQHF
TRBJ2-1 few TRBV4-1 CASSQLGLAGAINEQFF
TRBJ2-2 NA TRBV4-1 CASSPALATGELFF
TRBJ2-3 NA TRBV4-2 CASSQGARADTQYF
TRBJ2-3 many TRBV5-1 CASSRGLAASTDTQYF
TRBJ1-2 NA TRBV5-1 CASSLGQSLYGYTF
TRBJ2-3 NA TRBV5-1 CASSFGTSGTADTQYF
TRBJ2-7 NA TRBV29-1 CSVGTFVPYEQYF
TRBJ1-2 few TRBV12-3/TRBV12-4 CASSSPDTRLNYGYTF